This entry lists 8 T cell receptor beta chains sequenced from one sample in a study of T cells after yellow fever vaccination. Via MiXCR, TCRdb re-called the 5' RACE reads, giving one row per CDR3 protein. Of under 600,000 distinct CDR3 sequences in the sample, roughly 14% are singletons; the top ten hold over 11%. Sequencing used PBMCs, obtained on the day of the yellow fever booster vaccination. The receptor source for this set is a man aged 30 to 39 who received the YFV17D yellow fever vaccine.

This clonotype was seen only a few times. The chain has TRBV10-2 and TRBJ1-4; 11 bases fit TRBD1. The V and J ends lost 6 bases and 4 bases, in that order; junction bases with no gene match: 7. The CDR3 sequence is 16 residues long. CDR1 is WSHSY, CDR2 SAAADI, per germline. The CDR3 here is CASSPGQGAVNEKLFF. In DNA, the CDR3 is TGCGCCAGCAGCCCCGGACAGGGGGCCGTTAATGAAAAACTGTTTTTT.

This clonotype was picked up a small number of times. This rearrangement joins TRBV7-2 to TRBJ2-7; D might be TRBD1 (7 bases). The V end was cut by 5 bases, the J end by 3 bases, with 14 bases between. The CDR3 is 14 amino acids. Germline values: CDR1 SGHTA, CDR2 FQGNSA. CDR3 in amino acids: CASSPGGQSYEQYF. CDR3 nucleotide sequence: TGTGCCAGCAGCCCCGGGGGACAGAGCTACGAGCAGTACTTC. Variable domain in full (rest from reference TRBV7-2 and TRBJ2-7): GAGVSQSPSNKVTEKGKDVELRCDPISGHTALYWYRQSLGQGLEFLIYFQGNSAPDKSGLPSDRFSAERTGGSVSTLTIQRTQQEDSAVYLCASSPGGQSYEQYFGPGTRLTVT.

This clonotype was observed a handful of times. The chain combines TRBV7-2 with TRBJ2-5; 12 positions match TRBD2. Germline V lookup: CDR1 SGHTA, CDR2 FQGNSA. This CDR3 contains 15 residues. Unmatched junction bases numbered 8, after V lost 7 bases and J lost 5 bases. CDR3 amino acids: CASNRLAGVTETQYF. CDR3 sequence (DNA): TGTGCCAGCAACCGACTAGCGGGAGTGACGGAGACCCAGTACTTC. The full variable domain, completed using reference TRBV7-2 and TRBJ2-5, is GAGVSQSPSNKVTEKGKDVELRCDPISGHTALYWYRQSLGQGLEFLIYFQGNSAPDKSGLPSDRFSAERTGGSVSTLTIQRTQQEDSAVYLCASNRLAGVTETQYFGPGTRLLVL.

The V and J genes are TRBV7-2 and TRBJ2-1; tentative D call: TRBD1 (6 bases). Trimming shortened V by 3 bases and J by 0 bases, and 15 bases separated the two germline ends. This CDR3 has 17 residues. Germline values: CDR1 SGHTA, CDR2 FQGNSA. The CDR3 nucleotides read TGTGCCAGCAGCTTGGGTCGAGGGACACCCTCCTACAATGAGCAGTTCTTC. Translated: CASSLGRGTPSYNEQFF.

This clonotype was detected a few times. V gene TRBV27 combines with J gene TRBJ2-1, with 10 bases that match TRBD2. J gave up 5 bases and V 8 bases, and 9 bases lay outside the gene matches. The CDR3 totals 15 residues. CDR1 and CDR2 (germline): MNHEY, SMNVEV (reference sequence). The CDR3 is CASGPSGRSNNEQFF. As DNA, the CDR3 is TGTGCCAGCGGACCTAGCGGGAGAAGCAACAATGAGCAGTTCTTC.

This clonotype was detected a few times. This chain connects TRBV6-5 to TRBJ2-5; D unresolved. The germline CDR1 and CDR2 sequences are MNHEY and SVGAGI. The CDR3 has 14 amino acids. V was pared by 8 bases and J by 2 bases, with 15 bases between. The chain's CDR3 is CASQFLLGQETQYF. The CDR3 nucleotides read TGTGCCAGCCAGTTTCTCTTGGGGCAAGAGACCCAGTACTTC.

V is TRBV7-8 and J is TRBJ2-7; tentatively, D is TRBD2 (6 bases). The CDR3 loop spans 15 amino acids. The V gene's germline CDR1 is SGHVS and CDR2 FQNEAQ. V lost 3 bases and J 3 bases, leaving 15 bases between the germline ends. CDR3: CASSLGFGRGYEQYF. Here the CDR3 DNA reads TGTGCCAGCAGCTTGGGGTTTGGGCGGGGCTACGAGCAGTACTTC.

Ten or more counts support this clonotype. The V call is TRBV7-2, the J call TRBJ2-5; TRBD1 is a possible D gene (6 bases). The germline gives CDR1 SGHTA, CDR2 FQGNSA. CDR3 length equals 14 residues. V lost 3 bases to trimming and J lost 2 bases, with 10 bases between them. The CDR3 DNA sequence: TGTGCCAGCAGCTTTACCGGGACACAAGAGACCCAGTACTTC. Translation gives CASSFTGTQETQYF.